These 20 T cell receptor beta chains were all obtained from the same sample, sequenced in a study of blood T cell repertoires in COVID-19. Some clones are missing from TCRdb's copy, which holds only in-frame ones; the method was immunoSEQ multiplex PCR. The data hold over 45,000 clones, with approximately 90% observed a single time. The sample consisted of peripheral blood. The origin of the receptors is a woman in her fifties or sixties with active COVID-19.

The V gene is TRBV10-3, the J gene TRBJ2-2; TRBD1 matches 7 bases. The germline V gene encodes CDR1 ENHRY and CDR2 SYGVKD. Losses at the gene ends were 6 bases for V and 7 bases for J; bases not matched to a gene: 5. The CDR3 sequence is 13 residues long. Here the CDR3 DNA reads TGTGCCATCAGCAACAGGGACAGCGGGGAGCTGTTTTTT. This translates into CAISNRDSGELFF.

This clone turned up a few times. J is TRBJ2-4 and V is TRBV3-1 (or the pseudogene TRBV3-2); 7 bases are a match to TRBD1. This CDR3 has 13 residues. V was pared by 4 bases and J by 11 bases, with 8 bases of the junction left unmatched. The germline CDR1 and CDR2 sequences are LGHDT and YNNKEL (reference sequence). The CDR3 nucleotides are TGTGCCAGCAGCCCCGGGACAGCCATTGTTCAGTACTTC. This codes for CASSPGTAIVQYF.

The chain recombines TRBV19 with TRBJ1-1; D may be TRBD1 (6 bases). Trimming left V 2 bases short and J 3 bases short, with 10 bases between. Germline V CDR1 and CDR2: LNHDA, SQIVND (reference sequence). The length of the CDR3 is 14 residues. Written as DNA, the CDR3 is TGTGCCAGTAGTATACAGGGGCCGTACACTGAAGCTTTCTTT. Protein sequence: CASSIQGPYTEAFF.

V usage is TRBV11-2 and J usage is TRBJ2-5; no reliable D call. This CDR3 comprises 13 residues. Trimming pared 3 bases from V and 2 bases from J, leaving 7 bases between. Per germline, CDR1 SGHAT and CDR2 FQNNGV. As DNA, the CDR3 is TGTGCCAGCAGCTTTGGGCCGCAAGAGACCCAGTACTTC. The encoded protein is CASSFGPQETQYF.

The J gene is TRBJ2-5, the V gene TRBV14; 7 nucleotides line up with TRBD2. The germline V gene has CDR1 SGHDN and CDR2 FVKESK. The V gene end was trimmed by 4 bases and the J gene end by 5 bases; junction bases not matched to a gene: 10. The CDR3 loop spans 15 amino acids. DNA for the CDR3: TGTGCCAGCAGCCGACGAGCGGGGCCGGTGGAGACCCAGTACTTC. It is translated as CASSRRAGPVETQYF.

Only one count was recorded for this clone. The CDR3 loop reads CASSRPTGNDIQYF. The CDR3 DNA reads as TGTGCCAGTAGTAGACCGACAGGGAACGACATTCAGTACTTC. The rearrangement joins TRBV19 to TRBJ2-4, with 7 positions matching TRBD1. V lost 4 bases to trimming and J lost 8 bases; unmatched junction nucleotides: 8. CDR3 size: 14 residues. Germline CDR1 and CDR2: LNHDA and SQIVND (reference sequence). The entire variable domain, with the rest obtained from reference TRBV19 and TRBJ2-4, is as follows: DGGITQSPKYLFRKEGQNVTLSCEQNLNHDAMYWYRQDPGQGLRLIYYSQIVNDFQKGDIAEGYSVSREKKESFPLTVTSAQKNPTAFYLCASSRPTGNDIQYFGAGTRLSVL.

The chain couples TRBV19 to TRBJ2-1, with TRBD1 identical over 9 bases. The CDR3 extends over 18 amino acids. Trimming removed 5 bases from V and 0 bases from J; junction bases left unmatched: 11. The germline gives CDR1 LNHDA, CDR2 SQIVND (reference sequence). CDR3 region: CASSAPLQGAGSYNEQFF. Written as DNA, the CDR3 is TGTGCCAGTAGTGCCCCATTACAGGGGGCAGGCTCCTACAATGAGCAGTTCTTC.

The chain combines TRBV5-1 with TRBJ1-1, with D perhaps TRBD1 (6 bases). The CDR3 has 15 amino acids. Germline CDR1 SGHRS, CDR2 YFSETQ. V was trimmed by 0 bases and J by 4 bases, leaving 13 bases between them. CDR3 in amino acids: CASSLAQTGATEAFF. CDR3 DNA sequence: TGCGCCAGCAGCTTGGCCCAGACAGGCGCCACTGAAGCTTTCTTT.

The V and J genes are TRBV3-1 (or the pseudogene TRBV3-2) and TRBJ2-7; D might be TRBD1 (7 bases). Germline lookup yields CDR1 LGHDT and CDR2 YNNKEL (reference sequence). Trimming removed 8 bases from V and 4 bases from J, with 15 bases in between. This CDR3 region has 13 residues. For the CDR3, the DNA is TGTGCCAGCGCCCAGGGGGGTAGATACGAGCAGTACTTC. Translated: CASAQGGRYEQYF.

The chain couples TRBV5-6 to TRBJ2-6, with TRBD2 matching 9 bases. This CDR3 comprises 17 residues. After removal of 0 bases from V and 3 bases from J, the junction contained 4 bases not matched to a gene. The germline CDR1 and CDR2 sequences are SGHDT and YYEEEE. This CDR3 is CASSLVRGGFGANVLTF. CDR3 bases: TGTGCCAGCAGCTTGGTGCGGGGGGGCTTTGGGGCCAACGTCCTGACTTTC.

The J gene is TRBJ1-2, the V gene TRBV3-1 (or the pseudogene TRBV3-2), with D unresolved. With 1 base removed from V and 7 bases from J, the gap between germline ends came to 13 bases. From germline, CDR1 is LGHDT and CDR2 YNNKEL (reference sequence). This CDR3 has 14 amino acids. The CDR3 region has the DNA TGTGCCAGCAGCCAAGCAAGAGTTCGGGGTGGCTACACCTTC. Encoded protein: CASSQARVRGGYTF.

The chain combines TRBV7-6 with TRBJ2-7, with 7 positions matching TRBD1. Germline trimming cut 5 bases from V and 2 bases from J; bases unmatched to any gene: 6. This CDR3 comprises 14 residues. CDR1 is SGHVS and CDR2 is FNYEAQ in the germline V gene. CDR3 region: CASSGQQGPYEQYF. The CDR3 coding sequence is TGTGCCAGCAGCGGACAACAGGGGCCCTACGAGCAGTACTTC.

The gene calls are TRBV10-3 and TRBJ1-6, with TRBD1 matching over 7 bases. CDR3 length: 14 amino acids. Germline V gene lookup returns CDR1 ENHRY and CDR2 SYGVKD. V shed 6 bases and J 9 bases; nucleotides not matched to a gene: 8. In DNA, the CDR3 is TGTGCCATCAGGACAGACAGGGAGAGTTCACCCCTCCACTTT. It yields the protein CAIRTDRESSPLHF.

The J gene is TRBJ2-7, the V gene TRBV9; possible D gene TRBD1, 5 bases. V lost 1 base to trimming and J lost 0 bases, with 8 bases between them. This CDR3 has 14 amino acids. Germline assignment: CDR1 SGDLS and CDR2 YYNGEE. The CDR3 loop reads CASSVSRVSYEQYF. The CDR3 nucleotides read TGTGCCAGCAGCGTATCCAGGGTCTCCTACGAGCAGTACTTC.

A single count supports this clone. The V call is TRBV15, the J call TRBJ1-3; D not resolved. CDR1 is LNHNV and CDR2 is YYDKDF in the germline V gene (reference sequence). V shed 0 bases and J shed 1 base, with 13 bases lying between them. The length of the CDR3 is 17 residues. This chain's CDR3 is CATSRDLLPGSGNTIYF. The CDR3 region has the DNA TGTGCCACCAGCAGAGATCTTCTTCCCGGGTCTGGAAACACCATATATTTT. Complete variable domain (other parts from reference TRBV15 and TRBJ1-3): DAMVIQNPRYQVTQFGKPVTLSCSQTLNHNVMYWYQQKSSQAPKLLFHYYDKDFNNEADTPDNFQSRRPNTSFCFLDIRSPGLGDTAMYLCATSRDLLPGSGNTIYFGEGSWLTVV.

The chain is built from TRBV9 and TRBJ2-1; 8 bases are shared with TRBD1. V gave up 6 bases and J gave up 9 bases; unmatched junction bases: 8. This CDR3 region has 13 residues. Germline lookup yields CDR1 SGDLS and CDR2 YYNGEE. Here the CDR3 reads CASKPTGVAEQFF. In DNA form, the CDR3 reads TGTGCCAGCAAGCCGACAGGGGTGGCTGAGCAGTTCTTC.

This chain uses TRBV2 with TRBJ1-1, with TRBD1 identical over 7 bases. This CDR3 comprises 14 residues. Germline CDR1 SNHLY, CDR2 FYNNEI. The V and J ends lost 4 bases and 3 bases, in that order; junction bases with no gene match: 5. This CDR3 is CASSVFTGDTEAFF. The CDR3, as DNA: TGTGCCAGCAGTGTCTTTACAGGGGACACTGAAGCTTTCTTT.

The rearrangement joins TRBV7-8 to TRBJ2-2; no definite D call. This CDR3 is built from 12 residues. Deletions cut 3 bases from V and 7 bases from J, with 6 bases between. Germline assignment: CDR1 SGHVS and CDR2 FQNEAQ. CDR3 nucleotides: TGTGCCAGCAGCTTCCCAGACGGGGAGCTGTTTTTT. As protein: CASSFPDGELFF.

This chain joins TRBV2 and TRBJ2-1, with 8 bases fitting TRBD1. J lost 0 bases, V lost 4 bases, and 8 bases had no gene match. In germline, CDR1 is SNHLY, CDR2 FYNNEI. The CDR3 spans 17 residues. DNA for the CDR3: TGTGCCAGCAGTGTCAGGGGGCCCCTATTCTCCTACAATGAGCAGTTCTTC. Its protein is CASSVRGPLFSYNEQFF.

This chain's CDR3 is CASSPGTGGNNEQFF. The CDR3 nucleotides read TGTGCCAGCTCACCAGGGACAGGGGGCAACAATGAGCAGTTCTTC. V and J are TRBV18 and TRBJ2-1, with 12 bases aligning to TRBD1. This CDR3 is 15 amino acids long. The junction had 1 base not matched to a gene; V was cut back by 2 bases and J by 5 bases. Germline CDR1 is KGHSH and CDR2 is LQKENI.